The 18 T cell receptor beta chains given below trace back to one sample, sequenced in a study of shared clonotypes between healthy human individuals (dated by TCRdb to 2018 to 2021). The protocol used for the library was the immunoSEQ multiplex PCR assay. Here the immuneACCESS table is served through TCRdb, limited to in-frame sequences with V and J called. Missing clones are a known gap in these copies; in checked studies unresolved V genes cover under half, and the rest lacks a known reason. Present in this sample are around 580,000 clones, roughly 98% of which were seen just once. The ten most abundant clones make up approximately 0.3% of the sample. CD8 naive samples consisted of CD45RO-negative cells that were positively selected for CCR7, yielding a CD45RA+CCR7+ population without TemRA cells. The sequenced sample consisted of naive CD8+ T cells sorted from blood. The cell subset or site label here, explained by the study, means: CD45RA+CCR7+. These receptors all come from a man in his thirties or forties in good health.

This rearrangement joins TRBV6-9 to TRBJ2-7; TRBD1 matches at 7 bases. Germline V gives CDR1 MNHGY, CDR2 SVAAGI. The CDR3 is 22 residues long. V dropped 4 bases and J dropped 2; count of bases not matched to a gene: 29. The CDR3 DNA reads TGTGCCAGCAGTTTTGGACAGGCCGAGGATTGCCGGGGATTCCTGCCGGCCTACGAGCAGTACTTC. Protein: CASSFGQAEDCRGFLPAYEQYF.

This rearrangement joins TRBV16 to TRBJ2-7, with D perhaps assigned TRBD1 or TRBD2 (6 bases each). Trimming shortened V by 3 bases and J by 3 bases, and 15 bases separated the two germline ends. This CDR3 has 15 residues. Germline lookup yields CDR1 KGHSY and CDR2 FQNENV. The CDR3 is CASSHEGGRDYEQYF. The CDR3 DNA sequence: TGTGCCAGCAGCCACGAGGGGGGCAGGGACTACGAGCAGTACTTC. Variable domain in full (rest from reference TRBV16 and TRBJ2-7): GEEVAQTPKHLVRGEGQKAKLYCAPIKGHSYVFWYQQVLKNEFKFLISFQNENVFDETGMPKERFSAKCLPNSPCSLEIQATKLEDSAVYFCASSHEGGRDYEQYFGPGTRLTVT.

CDR3 loop: CATSRDRSSYGYTF. The CDR3 coding sequence is TGTGCCACCAGCAGAGATAGAAGCTCCTATGGCTACACCTTC. V usage is TRBV15 and J usage is TRBJ1-2; D gene unclear. Deletions cut 0 bases from V and 4 bases from J, with 9 bases between. The CDR3 is 14 amino acids. Per germline, CDR1 LNHNV and CDR2 YYDKDF (reference sequence).

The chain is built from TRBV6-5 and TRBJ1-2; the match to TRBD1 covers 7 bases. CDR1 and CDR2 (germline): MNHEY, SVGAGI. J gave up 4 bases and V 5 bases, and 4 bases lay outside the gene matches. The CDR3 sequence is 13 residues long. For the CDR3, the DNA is TGTGCCAGCAGTACTGGACAGGCCTATGGCTACACCTTC. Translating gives CASSTGQAYGYTF.

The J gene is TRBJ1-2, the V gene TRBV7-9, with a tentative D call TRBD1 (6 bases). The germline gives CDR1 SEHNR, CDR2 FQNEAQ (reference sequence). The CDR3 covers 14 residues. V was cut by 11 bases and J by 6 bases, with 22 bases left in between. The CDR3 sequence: CAGGRDTEFDGYTF. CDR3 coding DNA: TGTGCCGGGGGAAGGGACACGGAGTTTGATGGCTACACCTTC.

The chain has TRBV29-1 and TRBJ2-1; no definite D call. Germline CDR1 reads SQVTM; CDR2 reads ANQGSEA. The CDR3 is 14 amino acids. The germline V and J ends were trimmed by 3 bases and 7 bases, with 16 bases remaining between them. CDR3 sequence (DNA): TGCAGCGTTGAGGGCGGCACCACAAGGAATGAGCAGTTCTTC. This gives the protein CSVEGGTTRNEQFF.

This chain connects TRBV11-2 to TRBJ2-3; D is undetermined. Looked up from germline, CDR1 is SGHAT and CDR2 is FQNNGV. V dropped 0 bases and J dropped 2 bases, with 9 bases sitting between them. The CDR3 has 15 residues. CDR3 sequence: CASSLDSEYTDTQYF. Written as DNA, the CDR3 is TGTGCCAGCAGCTTAGACAGCGAGTACACAGATACGCAGTATTTT.

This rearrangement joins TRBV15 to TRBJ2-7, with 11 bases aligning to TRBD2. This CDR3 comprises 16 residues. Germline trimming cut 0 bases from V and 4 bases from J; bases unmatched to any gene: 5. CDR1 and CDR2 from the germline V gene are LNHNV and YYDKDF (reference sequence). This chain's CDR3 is CATSRDSGRAFYEQYF. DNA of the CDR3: TGTGCCACCAGCAGAGATAGCGGGAGGGCCTTTTACGAGCAGTACTTC.

The CDR3 nucleotides are TGTGCCACCAGCAGAGATGAAACTAGCGGGGATTTTTCCGAGCAGTACTTC. The encoded protein is CATSRDETSGDFSEQYF. The chain links TRBV15 to TRBJ2-7; 10 nucleotides align to TRBD2. V lost 0 bases to trimming and J lost 6 bases; unmatched junction nucleotides: 11. CDR3 length equals 17 residues. Germline-derived CDR1 and CDR2 are LNHNV and YYDKDF (reference sequence).

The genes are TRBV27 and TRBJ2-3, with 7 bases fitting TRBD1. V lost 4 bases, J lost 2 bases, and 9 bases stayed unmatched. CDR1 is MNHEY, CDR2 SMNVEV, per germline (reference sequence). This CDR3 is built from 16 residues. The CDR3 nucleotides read TGTGCCAGCAGTTCTCATACAGGGGTCTACACAGATACGCAGTATTTT. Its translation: CASSSHTGVYTDTQYF.

The CDR3 DNA sequence: TGCGCCAGCAGCCAAGATTGGCATGAGCAGTTCTTC. Its translation is CASSQDWHEQFF. The chain uses TRBV4-1 and TRBJ2-1; D remains ambiguous. Germline assignment: CDR1 MGHRA and CDR2 YSYEKL. The CDR3 spans 12 residues. Trimming removed 0 bases from V and 8 bases from J, with 5 bases in between.

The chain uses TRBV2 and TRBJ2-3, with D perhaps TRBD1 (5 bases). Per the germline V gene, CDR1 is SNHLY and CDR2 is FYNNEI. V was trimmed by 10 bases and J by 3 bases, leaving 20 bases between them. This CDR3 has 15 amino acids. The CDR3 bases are TGTGCCAACTCCAACGTGGGCAGGGCGACAGATACGCAGTATTTT. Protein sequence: CANSNVGRATDTQYF.

CDR3 DNA: TGTGCCACCAGGGGGTCGGGCGTCCTGGGGATTCAGTTCTTC. Translating gives CATRGSGVLGIQFF. This rearrangement joins TRBV15 to TRBJ2-1; no clear D gene. Germline V CDR1 and CDR2: LNHNV, YYDKDF (reference sequence). V was clipped by 6 bases and J by 13 bases, with 22 bases between them. This CDR3 has 14 amino acids. The full variable domain, rest sourced from reference TRBV15 and TRBJ2-1, is DAMVIQNPRYQVTQFGKPVTLSCSQTLNHNVMYWYQQKSSQAPKLLFHYYDKDFNNEADTPDNFQSRRPNTSFCFLDIRSPGLGDTAMYLCATRGSGVLGIQFFGPGTRLTVL.

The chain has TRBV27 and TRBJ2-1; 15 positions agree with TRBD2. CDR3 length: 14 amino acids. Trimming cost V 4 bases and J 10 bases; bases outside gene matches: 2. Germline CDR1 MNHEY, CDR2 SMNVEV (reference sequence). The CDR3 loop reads CASSSGTSGREQFF. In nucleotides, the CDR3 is TGTGCCAGCAGTTCCGGGACTAGCGGGAGGGAGCAGTTCTTC.

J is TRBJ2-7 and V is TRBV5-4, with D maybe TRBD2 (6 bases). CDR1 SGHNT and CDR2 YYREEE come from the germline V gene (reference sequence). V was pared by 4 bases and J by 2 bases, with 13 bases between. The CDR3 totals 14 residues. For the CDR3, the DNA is TGTGCCAGCAGCCTGGGGGGTATTGCCTACGAGCAGTACTTC. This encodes CASSLGGIAYEQYF.

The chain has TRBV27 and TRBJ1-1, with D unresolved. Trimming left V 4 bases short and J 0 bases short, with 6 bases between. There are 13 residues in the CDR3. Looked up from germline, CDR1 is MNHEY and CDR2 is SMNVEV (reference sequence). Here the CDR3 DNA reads TGTGCCAGCAGTTGGACCATGAACACTGAAGCTTTCTTT. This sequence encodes CASSWTMNTEAFF.

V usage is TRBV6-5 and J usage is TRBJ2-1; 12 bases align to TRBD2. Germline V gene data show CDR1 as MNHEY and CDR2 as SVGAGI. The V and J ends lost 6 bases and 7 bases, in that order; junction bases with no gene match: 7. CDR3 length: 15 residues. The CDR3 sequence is CASSLLAGGPNEQFF. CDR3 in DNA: TGTGCCAGCAGCCTTCTAGCGGGAGGGCCGAATGAGCAGTTCTTC.

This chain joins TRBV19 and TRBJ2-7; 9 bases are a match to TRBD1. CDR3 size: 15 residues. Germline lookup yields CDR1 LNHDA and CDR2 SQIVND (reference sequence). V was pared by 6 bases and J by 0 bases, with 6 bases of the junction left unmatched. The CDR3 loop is CASRLRQGGSYEQYF. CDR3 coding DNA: TGTGCCAGTAGACTGCGACAGGGGGGCTCCTACGAGCAGTACTTC.